The clone carrying this TCR beta chain has more than one count but fewer than ten. The antigen remains unidentified. Making TCR cDNA involved 5'RACE template switching, which added UMIs and a universal primer site. TCRdb independently ran MiXCR on the 5' RACE reads; one entry per CDR3 protein. The data contain 450,000 to 600,000 distinct CDR3 sequences, around 17% of them singletons. The CDR3 has 16 amino acids. V dropped 4 bases and J dropped 2 bases, with 14 bases sitting between them. Germline CDR1 KGHDR, CDR2 SFDVKD. This record comes from a study of T cells after yellow fever vaccination. Study at large: Any fraction with a low cell number was prepared using SMART-Seq v4 Ultra Low Input.

Study-level results: Most clones from primary vaccination resurfaced after the booster (around 97% CD4, around 90% CD8). Bulk-population clonotypes that are abundant could appear as contaminants in FACS-sorted repertoires.

The starting material was PBMCs, obtained about 5 days after the first yellow fever vaccination. This chain connects TRBV24-1 to TRBJ2-4, with a weak D call TRBD2 (6 bases). The receptor was derived from a man between 18 and 29 years old who received the YFV17D yellow fever vaccine. This CDR3 is CATSEHLGGTKNIQYF. CDR3 in DNA: TGTGCCACCAGTGAGCACCTCGGGGGTACCAAAAACATTCAGTACTTC.